The 17 T cell receptor beta chains given below trace back to one sample, sequenced in a study of blood T cell repertoires in COVID-19. Assay used: immunoSEQ multiplex PCR; TCRdb lists only in-frame clones, some missing. This sample has about 210,000 clones, with around 84% found just once. Sequenced: peripheral blood. Source of these receptors: a woman aged 80 or over with COVID-19, enrolled during active disease.

CDR3 loop: CASSYSPGEQFF. The CDR3 coding sequence is TGTGCCAGCAGTTACTCGCCGGGGGAGCAGTTCTTC. The chain couples TRBV6-5 to TRBJ2-1; perhaps TRBD2 as D (5 bases). CDR3 size: 12 residues. Trimming removed 0 bases at V and 10 bases at J, with 7 bases between. Germline V gives CDR1 MNHEY, CDR2 SVGAGI.

The chain employs TRBV2 and TRBJ2-6; 8 nucleotides match TRBD1. The CDR3 is 15 residues long. The J segment lost 4 bases and the V segment lost 6 bases, leaving 5 bases of the junction unmatched. The V gene's germline CDR1 is SNHLY and CDR2 FYNNEI. CDR3 residues: CASSLQGAGANVLTF. The CDR3, as DNA: TGTGCCAGCAGCCTCCAGGGGGCCGGGGCCAACGTCCTGACTTTC.

V usage is TRBV4-2 and J usage is TRBJ2-5, with a weak D call TRBD1 (5 bases). Germline V gives CDR1 LGHNA, CDR2 YNFKEQ. Trimming shortened V by 1 base and J by 4 bases, and 13 bases separated the two germline ends. This CDR3 is 15 amino acids long. The CDR3 spells CASSQGGQGGETQYF. The DNA for the CDR3 is TGTGCCAGCAGCCAAGGAGGCCAGGGTGGAGAGACCCAGTACTTC.

The V and J genes are TRBV19 and TRBJ2-2; 8 bases line up with TRBD1. Trimming took 3 bases from V and 7 from J; bases not matched to a gene: 7. Per germline, CDR1 LNHDA and CDR2 SQIVND (reference sequence). There are 15 residues in the CDR3. This CDR3 reads CASSISGGNVGELFF. The CDR3 region has the DNA TGTGCCAGTAGTATCTCAGGGGGCAATGTCGGGGAGCTGTTTTTT.

The sample holds a few counts of this clone. The rearrangement joins TRBV2 to TRBJ1-6; 10 positions match TRBD1. V shed 7 bases, J shed 10 bases, and the junction held 10 bases outside the gene matches. Germline lookup yields CDR1 SNHLY and CDR2 FYNNEI. CDR3 length: 15 amino acids. DNA for the CDR3: TGTGCCAGCATTACGGACAGGGGGAGGCGATCACCCCTCCACTTT. Translated: CASITDRGRRSPLHF.

The V call is TRBV28, the J call TRBJ1-4; D is uncertain. Germline loops: CDR1 MDHEN, CDR2 SYDVKM. The CDR3 has 12 residues. V was shortened by 4 bases and J by 6 bases, with 6 bases between the two germline ends. DNA for the CDR3: TGTGCCAGCAGTTCAGTTTATGAAAAACTGTTTTTT. Translated: CASSSVYEKLFF. Using reference TRBV28 and TRBJ1-4 for the parts outside the CDR3, the full variable domain is DVKVTQSSRYLVKRTGEKVFLECVQDMDHENMFWYRQDPGLGLRLIYFSYDVKMKEKGDIPEGYSVSREKKERFSLILESASTNQTSMYLCASSSVYEKLFFGSGTQLSVL.

The gene calls are TRBV4-1 and TRBJ2-4; 9 bases align to TRBD1. The trim removed 0 bases at V and 4 bases at J, leaving 7 bases unmatched. This CDR3 has 17 amino acids. Germline V gene lookup returns CDR1 MGHRA and CDR2 YSYEKL. As DNA, the CDR3 is TGCGCCAGCAGCCAAGATGGGAGGACAGGGGCTAAAAACATTCAGTACTTC. Translating gives CASSQDGRTGAKNIQYF.

This clone was seen just once. The chain uses TRBV7-9 and TRBJ2-7; possible D gene TRBD1, 6 bases. The CDR3 sequence is 13 residues long. Germline CDR1 is SEHNR and CDR2 is FQNEAQ (reference sequence). V dropped 6 bases and J dropped 5 bases, with 14 bases sitting between them. The CDR3: CASSPDGTNEQYF. CDR3 nucleotide sequence: TGTGCCAGCAGTCCTGATGGGACAAACGAGCAGTACTTC.

The chain couples TRBV13 to TRBJ1-6, with TRBD1 matching 7 bases. The V segment lost 0 bases and the J segment 10 bases; nucleotides outside the gene matches: 6. Germline V CDR1 and CDR2: PRHDT, FYEKMQ (reference sequence). CDR3 length: 15 amino acids. The CDR3 protein is CASSLGGTVGSPLHF. CDR3 nucleotide sequence: TGTGCCAGCAGCTTAGGGGGGACAGTGGGATCACCCCTCCACTTT. The whole variable domain, remainder taken from reference TRBV13 and TRBJ1-6, is AAGVIQSPRHLIKEKRETATLKCYPIPRHDTVYWYQQGPGQDPQFLISFYEKMQSDKGSIPDRFSAQQFSDYHSELNMSSLELGDSALYFCASSLGGTVGSPLHFGNGTRLTVT.

The chain uses TRBV27 and TRBJ1-6; a possible D gene is TRBD1 (6 bases). The CDR3 is 17 amino acids. Germline CDR1 MNHEY, CDR2 SMNVEV (reference sequence). Trimming removed 5 bases at V and 0 bases at J, with 14 bases between. CDR3 sequence (DNA): TGTGCCAGCAGTCCATCACAGGGTAGCTCCTATAATTCACCCCTCCACTTT. It encodes CASSPSQGSSYNSPLHF.

The gene calls are TRBV5-1 and TRBJ1-1; unclear D gene. V gave up 2 bases and J gave up 4 bases, with 12 bases separating them. Germline CDR1 SGHRS, CDR2 YFSETQ. CDR3 size: 14 residues. Written as DNA, the CDR3 is TGCGCCAGCAGCTTTGCTGTTGGAGTCACTGAAGCTTTCTTT. Translating it yields CASSFAVGVTEAFF.

This chain uses TRBV19 with TRBJ1-5; TRBD1 agrees at 10 bases. The CDR3 consists of 17 residues. V lost 5 bases and J lost 2; bases outside the gene matches: 9. CDR1 LNHDA and CDR2 SQIVND come from the germline V gene (reference sequence). The CDR3 region is CASSWDRGGSGNQPQHF. Written as DNA, the CDR3 is TGTGCCAGTAGTTGGGACAGGGGCGGTAGTGGCAATCAGCCCCAGCATTTT.

This chain uses TRBV2 with TRBJ1-2; tentative D call: TRBD1 (5 bases). Trimming shortened V by 2 bases and J by 4 bases, and 11 bases separated the two germline ends. Germline CDR1 reads SNHLY; CDR2 reads FYNNEI. This CDR3 region has 14 residues. The CDR3, as DNA: TGTGCCAGCAGTGAATTCGGGGGAGGCTATGGCTACACCTTC. Residues: CASSEFGGGYGYTF.

The chain couples TRBV29-1 to TRBJ1-2; the match to TRBD1 covers 7 bases. CDR3 length: 14 residues. In germline, CDR1 is SQVTM, CDR2 ANQGSEA. With 2 bases clipped from V and 5 bases from J, the junction kept 8 bases outside the gene matches. Written as DNA, the CDR3 is TGCAGCGTTGAAACGCGGGACAGTTTTTATGGCTACACCTTC. Encoded protein: CSVETRDSFYGYTF.

V is TRBV6-6 and J is TRBJ2-7; D not certain. V lost 5 bases, J lost 0 bases, and 14 bases lay in between. Germline V gene data show CDR1 as MNHNY and CDR2 as SVGAGI (reference sequence). This CDR3 comprises 15 residues. Here the CDR3 reads CASSRDRGASYEQYV. The DNA for the CDR3 is TGTGCCAGCAGTCGCGACCGAGGAGCCTCCTACGAGCAGTACGTC.

This clone was counted once. This rearrangement joins TRBV7-9 to TRBJ1-1; the D gene is possibly TRBD1 (5 bases). The CDR3 length is 15 residues. Trimming stripped 5 bases from V and 2 bases from J, with 15 bases between. Germline lookup yields CDR1 SEHNR and CDR2 FQNEAQ (reference sequence). This chain's CDR3 is CASSPREQINTEAFF. The CDR3 bases are TGTGCCAGCAGCCCCAGGGAACAGATAAACACTGAAGCTTTCTTT.

The chain is built from TRBV3-1 (or the pseudogene TRBV3-2) and TRBJ2-2; TRBD2 aligns across 8 bases. The trim removed 1 base at V and 3 bases at J, leaving 4 bases unmatched. This CDR3 is built from 16 residues. Germline CDR1 and CDR2: LGHDT and YNNKEL (reference sequence). The CDR3 protein is CASSQVSGVDTGELFF. In DNA form, the CDR3 reads TGTGCCAGCAGCCAAGTTAGCGGGGTCGACACCGGGGAGCTGTTTTTT.